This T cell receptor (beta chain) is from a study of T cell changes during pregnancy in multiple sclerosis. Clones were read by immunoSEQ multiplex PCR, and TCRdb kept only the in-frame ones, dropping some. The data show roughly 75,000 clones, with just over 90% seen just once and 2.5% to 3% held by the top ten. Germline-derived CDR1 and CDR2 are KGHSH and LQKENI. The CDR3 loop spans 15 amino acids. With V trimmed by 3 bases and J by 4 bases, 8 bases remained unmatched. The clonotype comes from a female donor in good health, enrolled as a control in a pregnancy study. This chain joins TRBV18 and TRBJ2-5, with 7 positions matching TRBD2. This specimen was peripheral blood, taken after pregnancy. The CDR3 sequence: CASSPLGLGIETQYF. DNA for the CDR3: TGTGCCAGCTCACCTCTTGGACTAGGGATAGAGACCCAGTACTTC.